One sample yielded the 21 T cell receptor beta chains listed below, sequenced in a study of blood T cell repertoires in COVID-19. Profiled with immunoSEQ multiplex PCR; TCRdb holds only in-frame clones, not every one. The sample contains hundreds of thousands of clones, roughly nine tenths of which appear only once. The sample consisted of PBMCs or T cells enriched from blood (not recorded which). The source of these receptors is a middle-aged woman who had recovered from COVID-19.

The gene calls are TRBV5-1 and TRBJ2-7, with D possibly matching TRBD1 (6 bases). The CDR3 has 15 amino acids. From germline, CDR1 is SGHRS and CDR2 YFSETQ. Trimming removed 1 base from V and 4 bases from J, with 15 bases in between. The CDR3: CASSLIQGRGYEQYF. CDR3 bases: TGCGCCAGCAGCTTGATTCAGGGGAGAGGATACGAGCAGTACTTC.

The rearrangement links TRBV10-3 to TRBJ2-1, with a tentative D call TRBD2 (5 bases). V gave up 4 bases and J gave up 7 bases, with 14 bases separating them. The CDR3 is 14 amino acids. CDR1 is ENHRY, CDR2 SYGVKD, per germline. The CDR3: CAISASMGENEQFF. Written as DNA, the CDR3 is TGTGCCATCAGTGCCTCTATGGGAGAGAATGAGCAGTTCTTC.

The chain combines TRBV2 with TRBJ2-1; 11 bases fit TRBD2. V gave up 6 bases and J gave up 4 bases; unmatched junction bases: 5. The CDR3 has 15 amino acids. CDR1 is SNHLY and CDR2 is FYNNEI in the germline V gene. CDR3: CASRQLAGVYNEQFF. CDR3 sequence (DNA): TGTGCCAGCAGACAACTAGCGGGAGTTTACAATGAGCAGTTCTTC.

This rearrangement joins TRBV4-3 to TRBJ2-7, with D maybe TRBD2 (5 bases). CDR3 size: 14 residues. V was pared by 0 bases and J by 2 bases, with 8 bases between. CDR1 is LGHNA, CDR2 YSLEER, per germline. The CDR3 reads CASSQEWRAYEQYF. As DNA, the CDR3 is TGCGCCAGCAGCCAAGAGTGGCGGGCCTACGAGCAGTACTTC.

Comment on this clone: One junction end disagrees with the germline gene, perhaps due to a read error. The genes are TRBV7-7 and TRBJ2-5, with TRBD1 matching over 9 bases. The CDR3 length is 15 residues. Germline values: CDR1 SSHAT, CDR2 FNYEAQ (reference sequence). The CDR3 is CASSLLTGGQETQYF. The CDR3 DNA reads TGTGCTAGCAGCTTACTGACAGGGGGCCAAGAGACCCAGTACTTC.

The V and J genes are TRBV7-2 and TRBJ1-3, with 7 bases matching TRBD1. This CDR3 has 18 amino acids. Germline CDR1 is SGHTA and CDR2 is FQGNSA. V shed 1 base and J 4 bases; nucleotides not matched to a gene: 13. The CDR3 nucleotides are TGTGCCAGCAGCTTAGGTTTTAACAGGGGCCGGTGGGGAAACACCATATATTTT. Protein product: CASSLGFNRGRWGNTIYF.

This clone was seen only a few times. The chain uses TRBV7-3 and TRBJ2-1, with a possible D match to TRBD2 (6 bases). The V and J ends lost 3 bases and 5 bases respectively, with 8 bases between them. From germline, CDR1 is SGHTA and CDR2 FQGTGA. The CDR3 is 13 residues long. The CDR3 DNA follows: TGTGCCAGCAGCTTCGGGGGTGACAATGAGCAGTTCTTC. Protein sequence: CASSFGGDNEQFF.

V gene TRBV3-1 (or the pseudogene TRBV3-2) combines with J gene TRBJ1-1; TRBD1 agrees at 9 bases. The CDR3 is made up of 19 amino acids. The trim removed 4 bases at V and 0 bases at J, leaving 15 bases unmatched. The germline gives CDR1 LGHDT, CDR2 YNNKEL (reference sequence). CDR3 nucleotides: TGTGCCAGCAGCCGGGGAAGTGTGGACAGGGGCTATATGAACACTGAAGCTTTCTTT. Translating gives CASSRGSVDRGYMNTEAFF.

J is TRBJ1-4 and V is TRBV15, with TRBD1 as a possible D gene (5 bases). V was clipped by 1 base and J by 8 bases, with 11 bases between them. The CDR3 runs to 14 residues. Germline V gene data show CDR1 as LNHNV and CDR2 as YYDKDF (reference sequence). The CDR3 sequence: CATSRAGVWEKLFF. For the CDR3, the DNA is TGTGCCACCAGCAGAGCGGGGGTCTGGGAAAAACTGTTTTTT.

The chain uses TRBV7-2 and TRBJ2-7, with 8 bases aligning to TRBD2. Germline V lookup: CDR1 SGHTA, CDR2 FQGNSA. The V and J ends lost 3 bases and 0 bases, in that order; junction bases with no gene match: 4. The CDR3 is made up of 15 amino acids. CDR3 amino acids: CASSFSGTSSYEQYF. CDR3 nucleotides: TGTGCCAGCAGCTTTTCCGGGACTAGCTCCTACGAGCAGTACTTC.

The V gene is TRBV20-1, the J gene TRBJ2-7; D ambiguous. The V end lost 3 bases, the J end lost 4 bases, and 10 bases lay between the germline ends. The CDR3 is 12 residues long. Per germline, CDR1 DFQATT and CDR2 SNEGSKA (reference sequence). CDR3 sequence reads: CSASPLGYEQYF. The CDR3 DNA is TGCAGTGCTAGTCCTCTAGGTTACGAGCAGTACTTC.

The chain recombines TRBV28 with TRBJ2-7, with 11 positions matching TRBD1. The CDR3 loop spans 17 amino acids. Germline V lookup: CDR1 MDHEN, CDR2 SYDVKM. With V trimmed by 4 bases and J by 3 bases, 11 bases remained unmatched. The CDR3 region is CASSYTVGGTGGYEQYF. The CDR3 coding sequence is TGTGCCAGCAGTTACACCGTGGGTGGGACAGGGGGCTACGAGCAGTACTTC.

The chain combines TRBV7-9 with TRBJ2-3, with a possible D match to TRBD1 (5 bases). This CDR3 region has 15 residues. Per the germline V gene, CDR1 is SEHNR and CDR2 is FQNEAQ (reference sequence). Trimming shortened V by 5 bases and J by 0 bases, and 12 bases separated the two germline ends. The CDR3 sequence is CASSRDSLSTDTQYF. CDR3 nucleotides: TGTGCCAGCAGCCGAGACAGTCTAAGCACAGATACGCAGTATTTT.

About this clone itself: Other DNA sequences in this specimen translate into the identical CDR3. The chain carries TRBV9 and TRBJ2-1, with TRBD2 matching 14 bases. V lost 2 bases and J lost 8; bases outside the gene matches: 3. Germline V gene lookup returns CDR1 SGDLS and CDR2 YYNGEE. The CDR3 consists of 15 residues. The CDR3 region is CASSVGLAGVDEQFF. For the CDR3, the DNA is TGTGCCAGCAGCGTGGGACTAGCGGGAGTGGATGAGCAGTTCTTC.

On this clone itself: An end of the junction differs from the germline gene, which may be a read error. CDR3 residues: CASSLERETIF. CDR3 DNA: TGTGCCAGCAGCTTGGAACGGGAAACGATCTTC. The chain recombines TRBV7-2 with TRBJ2-1, with a tentative D call TRBD2 (5 bases). The CDR3 has 11 amino acids. Germline CDR1 is SGHTA and CDR2 is FQGNSA.

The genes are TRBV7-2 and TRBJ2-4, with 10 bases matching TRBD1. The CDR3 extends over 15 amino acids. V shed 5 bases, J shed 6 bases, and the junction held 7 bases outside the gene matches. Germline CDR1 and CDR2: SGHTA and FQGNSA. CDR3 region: CASSKKTGGGNIQYF. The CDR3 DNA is TGTGCCAGCAGCAAAAAGACAGGGGGCGGAAACATTCAGTACTTC.

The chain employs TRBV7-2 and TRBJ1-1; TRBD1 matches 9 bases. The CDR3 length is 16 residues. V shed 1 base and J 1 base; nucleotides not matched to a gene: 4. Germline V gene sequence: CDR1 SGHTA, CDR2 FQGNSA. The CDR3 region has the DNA TGTGCCAGCAGCTTAGATGGGACAGGGAGGAACACTGAAGCTTTCTTT. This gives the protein CASSLDGTGRNTEAFF.

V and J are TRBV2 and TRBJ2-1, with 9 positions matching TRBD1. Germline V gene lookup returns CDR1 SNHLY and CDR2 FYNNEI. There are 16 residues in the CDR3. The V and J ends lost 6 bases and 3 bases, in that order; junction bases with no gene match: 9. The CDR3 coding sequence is TGTGCCAGCAGGGGGATGAGGGACAGGGTCTACAATGAGCAGTTCTTC. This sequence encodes CASRGMRDRVYNEQFF.

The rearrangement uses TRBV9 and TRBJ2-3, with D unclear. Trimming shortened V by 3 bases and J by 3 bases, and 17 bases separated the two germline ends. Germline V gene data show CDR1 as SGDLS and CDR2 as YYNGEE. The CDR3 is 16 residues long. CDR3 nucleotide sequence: TGTGCCAGCAGCGAGAGTCTAGGAGTTGGGACAGATACGCAGTATTTT. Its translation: CASSESLGVGTDTQYF.

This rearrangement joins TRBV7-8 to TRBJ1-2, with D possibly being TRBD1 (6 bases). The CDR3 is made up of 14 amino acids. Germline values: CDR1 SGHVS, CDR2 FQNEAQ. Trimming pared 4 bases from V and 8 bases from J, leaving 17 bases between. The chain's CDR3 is CASSSGAGAGGYTF. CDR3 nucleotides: TGTGCCAGCAGCTCAGGCGCAGGGGCTGGAGGCTACACCTTC.

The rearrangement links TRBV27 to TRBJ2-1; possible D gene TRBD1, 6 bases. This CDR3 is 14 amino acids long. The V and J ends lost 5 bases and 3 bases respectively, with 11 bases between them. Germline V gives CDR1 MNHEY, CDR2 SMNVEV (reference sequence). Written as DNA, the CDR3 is TGTGCCAGCAGTCTCTTGGACAGCTACAATGAGCAGTTCTTC. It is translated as CASSLLDSYNEQFF.